This T cell receptor beta chain was sequenced for a study of blood T cell repertoires in COVID-19. In the study overall: Acute and convalescent COVID-19 specimens originated in the United States, Italy and Spain.

Produced via immunoSEQ multiplex PCR; TCRdb's table is partial and in-frame only. The table shows about 330,000 clones, with 80% to 90% occurring only once. Living in 24 US areas, the participants were between about 18 and 100 years of age. Two negative PCRs, clearance, or symptom resolution had been documented for recovered Cohort 3 donors. The V end was cut by 2 bases, the J end by 3 bases, with 10 bases between. Germline V gene data show CDR1 as SGHDT and CDR2 as YYEEEE. The CDR3 length is 14 residues. The chain uses TRBV5-6 and TRBJ2-3; possible D gene TRBD2, 5 bases. The TCR comes from a man aged 25 to 45 who had recovered from COVID-19. Sequences were obtained from PBMCs or T cells enriched from blood (not recorded which). As DNA, the CDR3 is TGTGCCAGCAGCTTAGTGGGAGTTACAGATACGCAGTATTTT. It codes for CASSLVGVTDTQYF.